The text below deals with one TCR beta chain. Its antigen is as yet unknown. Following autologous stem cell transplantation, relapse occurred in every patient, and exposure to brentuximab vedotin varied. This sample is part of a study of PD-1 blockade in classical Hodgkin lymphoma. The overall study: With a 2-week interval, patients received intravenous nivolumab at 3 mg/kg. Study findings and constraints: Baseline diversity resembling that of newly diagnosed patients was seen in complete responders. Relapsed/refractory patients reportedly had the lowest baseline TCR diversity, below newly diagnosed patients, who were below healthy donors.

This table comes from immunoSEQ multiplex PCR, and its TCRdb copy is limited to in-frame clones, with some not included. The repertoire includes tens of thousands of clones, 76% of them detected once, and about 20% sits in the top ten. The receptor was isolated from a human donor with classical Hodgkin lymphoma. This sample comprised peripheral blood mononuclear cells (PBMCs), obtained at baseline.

CDR3 protein: CASSYSGYNSYEQYF. In DNA form, the CDR3 reads TGTGCCAGCAGTTACTCTGGTTACAACTCCTACGAGCAGTACTTC. This rearrangement joins TRBV6-5 to TRBJ2-7; D is unresolved. The germline V gene has CDR1 MNHEY and CDR2 SVGAGI. This CDR3 has 15 amino acids. The ends were cut back, 0 bases at V and 0 bases at J, with 9 bases in the middle.